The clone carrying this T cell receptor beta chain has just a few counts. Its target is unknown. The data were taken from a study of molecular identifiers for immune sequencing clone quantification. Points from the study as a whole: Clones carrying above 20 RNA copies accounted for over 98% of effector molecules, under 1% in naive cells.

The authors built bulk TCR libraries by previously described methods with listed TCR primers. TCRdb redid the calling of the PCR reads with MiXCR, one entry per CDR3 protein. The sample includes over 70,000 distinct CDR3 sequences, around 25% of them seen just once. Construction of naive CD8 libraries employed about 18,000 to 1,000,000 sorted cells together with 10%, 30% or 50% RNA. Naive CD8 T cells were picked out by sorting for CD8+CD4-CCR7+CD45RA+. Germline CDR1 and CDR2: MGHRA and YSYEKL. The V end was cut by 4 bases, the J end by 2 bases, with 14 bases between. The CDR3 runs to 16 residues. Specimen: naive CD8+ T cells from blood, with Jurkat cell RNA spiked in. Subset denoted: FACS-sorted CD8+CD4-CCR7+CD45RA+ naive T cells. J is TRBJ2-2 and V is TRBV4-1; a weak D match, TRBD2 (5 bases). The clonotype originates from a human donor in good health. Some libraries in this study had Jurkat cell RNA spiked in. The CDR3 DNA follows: TGCGCCAGCAGCCGACTACCGCCCCTAAACACCGGGGAGCTGTTTTTT. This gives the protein CASSRLPPLNTGELFF.